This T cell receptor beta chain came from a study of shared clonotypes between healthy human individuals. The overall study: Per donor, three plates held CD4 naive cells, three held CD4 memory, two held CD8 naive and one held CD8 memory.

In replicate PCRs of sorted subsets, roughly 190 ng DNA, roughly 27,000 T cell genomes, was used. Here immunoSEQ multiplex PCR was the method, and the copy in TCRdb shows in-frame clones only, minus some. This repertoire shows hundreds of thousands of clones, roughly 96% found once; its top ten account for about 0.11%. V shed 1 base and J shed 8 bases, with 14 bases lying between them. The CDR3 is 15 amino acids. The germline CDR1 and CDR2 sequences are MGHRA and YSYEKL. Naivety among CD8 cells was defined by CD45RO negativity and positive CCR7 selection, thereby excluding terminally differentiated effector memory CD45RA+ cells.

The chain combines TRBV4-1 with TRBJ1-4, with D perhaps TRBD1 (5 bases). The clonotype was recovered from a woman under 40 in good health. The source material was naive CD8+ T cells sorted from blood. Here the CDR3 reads CASSQGPGLREKLFF. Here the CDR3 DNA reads TGCGCCAGCAGCCAAGGTCCAGGGTTGAGGGAAAAACTGTTTTTT.